A single sample gave rise to the 26 T cell receptor beta chains below, sequenced in a study of blood T cell repertoires in COVID-19. Libraries were prepared by immunoSEQ multiplex PCR; TCRdb keeps only in-frame clonotypes and omits some of them. The sample yields roughly 120,000 clones, 78% seen once. Sequenced material: peripheral blood. Receptors originate from a man aged 70 or older with acute or convalescent COVID-19.

The chain has TRBV14 and TRBJ2-7; a possible D gene is TRBD2 (6 bases). Trimming took 2 bases from V and 9 from J, leaving 20 bases between them. Per germline, CDR1 SGHDN and CDR2 FVKESK. The CDR3 is made up of 15 amino acids. The CDR3 sequence is CASSQRVGLGFGQYF. The CDR3 DNA sequence: TGTGCCAGCAGCCAACGCGTGGGACTTGGATTTGGGCAGTACTTC.

The genes are TRBV4-1 and TRBJ2-1; 9 nucleotides match TRBD1. V shed 0 bases and J 15 bases; nucleotides not matched to a gene: 9. The length of the CDR3 is 14 residues. Germline-derived CDR1 and CDR2 are MGHRA and YSYEKL. The CDR3 here is CASSQDHGDRATFF. DNA for the CDR3: TGCGCCAGCAGCCAAGATCACGGGGACAGGGCTACGTTCTTC.

This chain uses TRBV6-1 with TRBJ2-7, with 9 bases matching TRBD1. The V gene end was trimmed by 4 bases and the J gene end by 4 bases; junction bases not matched to a gene: 8. Germline V gene lookup returns CDR1 MNHNS and CDR2 SASEGT. The CDR3 extends over 15 amino acids. The CDR3 loop reads CASSGPGTGFYEQYF. CDR3 sequence (DNA): TGTGCCAGCAGTGGGCCCGGGACAGGGTTTTACGAGCAGTACTTC.

V and J are TRBV25-1 and TRBJ1-2; TRBD1 agrees at 8 bases. Germline CDR1 and CDR2: MGHDK and SYGVNS. J was trimmed by 2 bases and V by 3 bases; bases with no gene match: 2. The CDR3 runs 14 residues. The DNA of the CDR3 is TGTGCCAGCAGTGACTACAGGGGGAACTATGGCTACACCTTC. It is translated as CASSDYRGNYGYTF.

The CDR3 coding sequence is TGCGCCAGCAGCCTCGAACCAGGGACAGGGTACTACGAGCAGTACTTC. The encoded protein is CASSLEPGTGYYEQYF. The chain couples TRBV4-1 to TRBJ2-7, with 9 bases aligning to TRBD1. V dropped 4 bases and J dropped 3; count of bases not matched to a gene: 10. Germline loops: CDR1 MGHRA, CDR2 YSYEKL. This CDR3 is 16 amino acids long.

CDR3 residues: CAAEDSLNYGYTF. The CDR3, as DNA: TGTGCCGCCGAGGACAGCCTTAACTATGGCTACACCTTC. This chain connects TRBV2 to TRBJ1-2; D may be TRBD1 (6 bases). The germline V gene encodes CDR1 SNHLY and CDR2 FYNNEI. The CDR3 has 13 amino acids. Trimming shortened V by 11 bases and J by 1 base, and 14 bases separated the two germline ends.

The CDR3 is CSASKGQNYGYTF. The DNA of the CDR3 is TGCAGTGCTAGTAAGGGACAGAACTATGGCTACACCTTC. The V and J genes are TRBV20-1 and TRBJ1-2; 7 nucleotides align to TRBD1. Germline CDR1 and CDR2: DFQATT and SNEGSKA (reference sequence). V trimming: 3 bases; J trimming: 2 bases; junction bases outside the gene matches: 3. The CDR3 totals 13 residues.

The V call is TRBV21-1, the J call TRBJ2-1; whether TRBD2, the table's D call, matches the DNA was not checked. TRBV21-1 is annotated as a pseudogene. CDR3 length: 18 residues. The CDR3 protein is CASSSLGTSGGPYNEQFF. In DNA form, the CDR3 reads TGTGCCAGCAGCAGCCTGGGGACTAGCGGGGGGCCTTACAATGAGCAGTTCTTC.

The chain recombines TRBV7-2 with TRBJ2-5; 8 positions match TRBD2. The CDR3 is 15 residues long. The germline gives CDR1 SGHTA, CDR2 FQGNSA. With 3 bases clipped from V and 3 bases from J, the junction kept 6 bases outside the gene matches. CDR3 DNA sequence: TGTGCCAGCAGCTTCGGGGGGGCGGGGGAAGAGACCCAGTACTTC. This translates into CASSFGGAGEETQYF.

This chain joins TRBV5-4 and TRBJ1-3; TRBD1 matches at 8 bases. J gave up 4 bases and V 4 bases, and 7 bases lay outside the gene matches. This CDR3 has 15 residues. Looked up from germline, CDR1 is SGHNT and CDR2 is YYREEE (reference sequence). The CDR3 nucleotides read TGTGCCAGCAGCGTGGACAGGGTGATAGGAAACACCATATATTTT. It yields the protein CASSVDRVIGNTIYF.

There are a few counts of this clone. The chain combines TRBV4-1 with TRBJ1-2; 7 nucleotides match TRBD1. Germline V gene data show CDR1 as MGHRA and CDR2 as YSYEKL. The J segment lost 3 bases and the V segment lost 4 bases, leaving 11 bases of the junction unmatched. This CDR3 is built from 16 residues. CDR3 residues: CASSPIEGAGHYGYTF. CDR3 nucleotide sequence: TGCGCCAGCAGCCCAATCGAGGGGGCCGGACACTATGGCTACACCTTC.

CDR3 residues: CASSLAIQTGETEAFF. The CDR3 DNA reads as TGTGCCAGCTCACTCGCCATCCAGACAGGGGAAACTGAAGCTTTCTTT. This sequence joins TRBV18 and TRBJ1-1; 8 bases are a match to TRBD1. The J segment lost 5 bases and the V segment lost 4 bases, leaving 12 bases of the junction unmatched. The CDR3 spans 16 residues. Looked up from germline, CDR1 is KGHSH and CDR2 is LQKENI.

The V call is TRBV9, the J call TRBJ2-7, with 7 bases matching TRBD2. V lost 4 bases, J lost 7 bases, and 5 bases stayed unmatched. The CDR3 runs 12 residues. Germline-derived CDR1 and CDR2 are SGDLS and YYNGEE. CDR3 region: CASSTPGGEQYF. The CDR3, as DNA: TGTGCCAGCAGCACCCCCGGGGGGGAGCAGTACTTC.

The J gene is TRBJ1-1, the V gene TRBV20-1; 8 positions match TRBD1. Germline loops: CDR1 DFQATT, CDR2 SNEGSKA (reference sequence). With V trimmed by 3 bases and J by 1 base, 7 bases remained unmatched. The CDR3 contains 15 residues. The CDR3 protein is CSASAGGLGNTEAFF. CDR3 DNA sequence: TGCAGTGCTAGTGCAGGGGGCCTGGGGAACACTGAAGCTTTCTTT.

This clone was recorded a few times. As DNA, the CDR3 is TGTGCCAGCAGCTTAGGAGGGTATGCAGATACGCAGTATTTT. It codes for CASSLGGYADTQYF. The V call is TRBV7-2, the J call TRBJ2-3; possibly TRBD2 for D (5 bases). This CDR3 contains 14 residues. The germline CDR1 and CDR2 sequences are SGHTA and FQGNSA. V shed 1 base and J shed 4 bases, with 9 bases lying between them.

The rearrangement links TRBV19 to TRBJ1-2; D uncertain. The V end was cut by 5 bases, the J end by 7 bases, with 11 bases between. CDR1 and CDR2 (germline): LNHDA, SQIVND (reference sequence). The CDR3 sequence is 12 residues long. Here the CDR3 DNA reads TGTGCCAGTAGTCAGATCCAGGCTGGCTACACCTTC. It translates to CASSQIQAGYTF.

The genes are TRBV2 and TRBJ1-2; no clear D. CDR3 length: 13 amino acids. Germline V gene sequence: CDR1 SNHLY, CDR2 FYNNEI. Between the trimmed V and J ends, which lost 8 bases and 4 bases, there was a span of 14 bases. The DNA for the CDR3 is TGTGCCAGCGATTTGGCAGGATTCTATGGCTACACCTTC. This encodes CASDLAGFYGYTF.

DNA of the CDR3: TGTGCCACCAGCAGAGTAGATCGACAGTCCGGGGAGCTGTTTTTT. It codes for CATSRVDRQSGELFF. This chain connects TRBV15 to TRBJ2-2; D might be TRBD1 (5 bases). V was shortened by 1 base and J by 6 bases, with 12 bases between the two germline ends. The CDR3 runs 15 residues. The V gene's germline CDR1 is LNHNV and CDR2 YYDKDF (reference sequence).

This clone was detected only a few times. The chain has TRBV6-2 or TRBV6-3 and TRBJ2-5; 16 nucleotides line up with TRBD2. CDR3 size: 17 residues. V dropped 2 bases and J dropped 6; count of bases not matched to a gene: 6. Germline V gives CDR1 MNHEY, CDR2 SVGEGT. The CDR3 nucleotides read TGTGCCAGCAGTTACGGGACTAGCGGGGGGGCCTTGAAGACCCAGTACTTC. Amino acid sequence: CASSYGTSGGALKTQYF.

The chain employs TRBV4-2 and TRBJ2-7; tentative D call: TRBD2 (8 bases). V lost 2 bases, J lost 2 bases, and 16 bases lay in between. The CDR3 has 16 residues. Germline V CDR1 and CDR2: LGHNA, YNFKEQ. CDR3 nucleotide sequence: TGTGCCAGCAGCCAATTTAGCGGGGACAGCACCTACGAGCAGTACTTC. Its translation: CASSQFSGDSTYEQYF.

This clone has more than one count but fewer than ten. The rearrangement uses TRBV7-9 and TRBJ1-1; perhaps TRBD1 as D (6 bases). Germline V gene sequence: CDR1 SEHNR, CDR2 FQNEAQ (reference sequence). The CDR3 is 17 amino acids. The V end lost 0 bases, the J end lost 1 base, and 15 bases lay between the germline ends. The CDR3 reads CASSLALGGARNTEAFF. CDR3 DNA sequence: TGTGCCAGCAGCTTAGCTTTGGGGGGGGCGAGGAACACTGAAGCTTTCTTT.

This clone was picked up a small number of times. J is TRBJ2-5 and V is TRBV4-2; TRBD2 matches at 7 bases. The V segment lost 2 bases and the J segment 1 base; nucleotides outside the gene matches: 7. This CDR3 has 16 amino acids. Germline CDR1 is LGHNA and CDR2 is YNFKEQ. CDR3 in amino acids: CASSQKRGRIQETQYF. Here the CDR3 DNA reads TGTGCCAGCAGCCAAAAGCGGGGACGGATCCAAGAGACCCAGTACTTC.

This sequence joins TRBV7-6 and TRBJ2-5; TRBD2 is a possible D gene (6 bases). Trimming shortened V by 4 bases and J by 2 bases, and 11 bases separated the two germline ends. The CDR3 is 14 amino acids. The germline gives CDR1 SGHVS, CDR2 FNYEAQ. This chain's CDR3 is CASSSRAGQETQYF. Here the CDR3 DNA reads TGTGCCAGCAGCTCCCGGGCGGGGCAAGAGACCCAGTACTTC.

This chain joins TRBV18 and TRBJ1-2; no firm D call. The CDR3 totals 11 residues. Between the trimmed V and J ends, which lost 2 bases and 7 bases, there was a span of 5 bases. Germline values: CDR1 KGHSH, CDR2 LQKENI. The CDR3 bases are TGTGCCAGCTCACCAGACTTTGGCTACACCTTC. Protein product: CASSPDFGYTF.

The V call is TRBV5-1, the J call TRBJ2-3, with D unresolved. V was cut by 0 bases and J by 2 bases, with 7 bases left in between. CDR1 and CDR2 from the germline V gene are SGHRS and YFSETQ. This CDR3 contains 14 residues. The CDR3 DNA sequence: TGCGCCAGCAGCTTGGGAGGAATCACAGATACGCAGTATTTT. As protein: CASSLGGITDTQYF. The variable domain in full, with the rest retrieved from reference TRBV5-1 and TRBJ2-3, is KAGVTQTPRYLIKTRGQQVTLSCSPISGHRSVSWYQQTPGQGLQFLFEYFSETQRNKGNFPGRFSGRQFSNSRSEMNVSTLELGDSALYLCASSLGGITDTQYFGPGTRLTVL.

The chain uses TRBV5-4 and TRBJ1-2, with unresolved D. Trimming pared 4 bases from V and 7 bases from J, leaving 14 bases between. CDR1 SGHNT and CDR2 YYREEE come from the germline V gene (reference sequence). This CDR3 region has 13 residues. The CDR3 reads CASSATPSGGYTF. CDR3 nucleotides: TGTGCCAGCAGCGCAACCCCTTCGGGTGGCTACACCTTC.